This entry is about one TCR beta chain. Its cognate antigen is unknown. This record belongs to a study of T cell responses to AZD1222 COVID-19 vaccine. Across the whole study: It was second doses at about 4 or about 12 weeks that were pooled. General observations from the study: Two AZD1222 doses significantly raised spike-specific TCR breadth and depth over controls. CD4 TCRs covered the whole spike, strongest at regions 160-218 and 743-854.

The assay was immunoSEQ multiplex PCR, and TCRdb's table has in-frame clones only and misses some. The sample gives more than 250,000 clones, approximately 93% of which show up once; roughly 0.51% is in the top ten. CDR1 is SGHRS, CDR2 YFSETQ, per germline. Trimming removed 4 bases at V and 1 base at J, with 8 bases between. The CDR3 sequence is 14 residues long. The chain recombines TRBV5-1 with TRBJ2-2, with D unresolved. The sequence came from an adult in good health. The sequencing here drew on peripheral blood, taken on day 0 of AZD1222 vaccination. Here the CDR3 DNA reads TGCGCCAGCAGCCACTTAGAGAACACCGGGGAGCTGTTTTTT. Translating it yields CASSHLENTGELFF.